The entry that follows covers one TCR beta chain sequence. The germline V gene has CDR1 LGHNA and CDR2 YSLEER. The CDR3 extends over 15 amino acids. Trimming stripped 0 bases from V and 4 bases from J, with 12 bases between. The source of the sample is a study of blood T cell repertoires in COVID-19. Here immunoSEQ multiplex PCR was the method, and the copy in TCRdb shows in-frame clones only, minus some. Of 150,000 to 200,000 clones listed, roughly 77% are singletons. The receptor comes from a woman in her forties or fifties with acute COVID-19. Sequences were obtained from PBMCs or T cells enriched from blood (not recorded which). The chain combines TRBV4-3 with TRBJ1-1; tentative D call: TRBD1 (6 bases). CDR3 in DNA: TGCGCCAGCAGCCAAGAAGAAGGGGGTCGCACTGAAGCTTTCTTT. Its protein product is CASSQEEGGRTEAFF.